This T cell receptor beta chain derives from a study of cytomegalovirus exposure and HLA in healthy donors. Regarding the study as a whole: Some TCR beta chains (around 180 of them) were listed as cytomegalovirus-associated. Reports indicate that TCR beta sequences accurately predicted the HLA-A and HLA-B alleles of most subjects.

CDR1 and CDR2 from the germline V gene are SGHTA and FQGNSA. J was trimmed by 8 bases and V by 5 bases; bases with no gene match: 11. The CDR3 contains 15 residues. Regarding donors, all were healthy bone marrow donors. Despite likely unrecorded immune exposures, the donors were nominally healthy at the time of sampling. Primers: 60 Vbeta forward and 13 Jbeta reverse. Here immunoSEQ multiplex PCR was the method, and the copy in TCRdb shows in-frame clones only, minus some. Here the sample spans some 120,000 clones, about 81% being singletons. As to this clone: The antigen is not known.

The sequence derives from a woman in her 50s in good health and CMV-seropositive. V gene TRBV7-2 combines with J gene TRBJ2-3, with 9 bases identical to TRBD2. The sequenced sample consisted of PBMCs. For the CDR3, the DNA is TGTGCCAGCAGCCACCGACTAGCGGCCCAGGTTACGCAGTATTTT. It codes for CASSHRLAAQVTQYF.